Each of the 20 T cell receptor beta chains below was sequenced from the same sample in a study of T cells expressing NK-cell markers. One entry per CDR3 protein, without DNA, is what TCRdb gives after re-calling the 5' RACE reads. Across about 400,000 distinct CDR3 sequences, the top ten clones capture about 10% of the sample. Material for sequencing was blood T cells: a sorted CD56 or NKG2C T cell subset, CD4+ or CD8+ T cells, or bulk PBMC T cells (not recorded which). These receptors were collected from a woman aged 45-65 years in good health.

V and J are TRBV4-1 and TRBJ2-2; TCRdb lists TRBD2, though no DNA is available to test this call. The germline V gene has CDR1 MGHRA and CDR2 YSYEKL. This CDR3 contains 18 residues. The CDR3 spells CASSQDPGGPTRTGELFF.

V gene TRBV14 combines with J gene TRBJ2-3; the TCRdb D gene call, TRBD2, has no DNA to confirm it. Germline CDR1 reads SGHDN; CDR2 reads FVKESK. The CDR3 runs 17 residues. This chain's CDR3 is CASSQTTSGTYTDTQYF.

CDR3 region: CASSLDAARAFF. This rearrangement joins TRBV11-2 to TRBJ1-1; TCRdb proposes TRBD1, but this gene call is untestable without DNA. CDR1 and CDR2 (germline): SGHAT, FQNNGV. CDR3 length: 12 residues.

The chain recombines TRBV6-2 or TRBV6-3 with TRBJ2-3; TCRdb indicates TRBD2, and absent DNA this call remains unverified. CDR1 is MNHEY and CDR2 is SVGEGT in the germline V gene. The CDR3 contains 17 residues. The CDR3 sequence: CASRKGLVSTLTDTQYF.

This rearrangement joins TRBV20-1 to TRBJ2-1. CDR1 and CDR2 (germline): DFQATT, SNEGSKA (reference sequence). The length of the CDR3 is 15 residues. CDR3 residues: CSARSTRTAGNEQFF.

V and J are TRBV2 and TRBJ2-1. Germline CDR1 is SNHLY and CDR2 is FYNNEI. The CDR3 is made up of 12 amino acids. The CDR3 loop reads CASSEFVNEQFF.

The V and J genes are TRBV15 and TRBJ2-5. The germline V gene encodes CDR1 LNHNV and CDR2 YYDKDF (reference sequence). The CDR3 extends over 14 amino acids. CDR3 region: CATSRGWDLETQYF.

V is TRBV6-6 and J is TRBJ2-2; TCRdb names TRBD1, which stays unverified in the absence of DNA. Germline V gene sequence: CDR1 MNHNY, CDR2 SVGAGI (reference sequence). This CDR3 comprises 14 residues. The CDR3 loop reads CASTARGVAGELFF.

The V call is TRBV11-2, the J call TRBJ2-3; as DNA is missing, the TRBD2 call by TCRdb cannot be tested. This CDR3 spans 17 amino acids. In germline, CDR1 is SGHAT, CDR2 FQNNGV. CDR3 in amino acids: CASSVPQGAGEGDTQYF.

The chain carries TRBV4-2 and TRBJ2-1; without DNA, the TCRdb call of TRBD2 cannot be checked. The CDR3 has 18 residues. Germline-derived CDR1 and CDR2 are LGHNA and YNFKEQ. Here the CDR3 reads CASSPSLAPQRDVNEQFF.

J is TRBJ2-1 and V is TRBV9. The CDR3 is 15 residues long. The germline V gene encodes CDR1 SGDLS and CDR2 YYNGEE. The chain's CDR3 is CASSVAWTVPNEQFF.

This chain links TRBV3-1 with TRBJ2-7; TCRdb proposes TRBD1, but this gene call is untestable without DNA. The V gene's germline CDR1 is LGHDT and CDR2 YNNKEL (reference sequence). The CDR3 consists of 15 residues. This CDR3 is CASSQVGQGEHEQYF.

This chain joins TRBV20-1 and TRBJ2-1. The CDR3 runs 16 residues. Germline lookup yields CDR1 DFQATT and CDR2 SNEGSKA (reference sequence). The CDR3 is CSLVREGGSSYNEQFF.

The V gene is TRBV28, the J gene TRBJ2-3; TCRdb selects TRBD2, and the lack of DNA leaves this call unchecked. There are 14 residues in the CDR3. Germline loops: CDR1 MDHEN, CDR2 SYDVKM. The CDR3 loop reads CAGGSGRSTDTQYF.

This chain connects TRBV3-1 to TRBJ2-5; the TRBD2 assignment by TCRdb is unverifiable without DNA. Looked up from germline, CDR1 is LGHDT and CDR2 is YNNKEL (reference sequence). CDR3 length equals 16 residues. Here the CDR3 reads CASSRGASGIGETQYF.

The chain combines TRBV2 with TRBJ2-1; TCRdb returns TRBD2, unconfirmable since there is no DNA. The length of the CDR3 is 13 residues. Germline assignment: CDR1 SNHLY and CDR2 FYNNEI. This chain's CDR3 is CASSVGGPFEQFF. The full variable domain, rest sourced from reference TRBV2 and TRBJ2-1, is EPEVTQTPSHQVTQMGQEVILRCVPISNHLYFYWYRQILGQKVEFLVSFYNNEISEKSEIFDDQFSVERPDGSNFTLKIRSTKLEDSAMYFCASSVGGPFEQFFGPGTRLTVL.

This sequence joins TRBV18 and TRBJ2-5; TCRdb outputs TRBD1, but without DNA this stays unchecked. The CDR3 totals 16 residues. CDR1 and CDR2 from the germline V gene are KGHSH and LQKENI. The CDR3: CASSPMTGTLQETQYF.

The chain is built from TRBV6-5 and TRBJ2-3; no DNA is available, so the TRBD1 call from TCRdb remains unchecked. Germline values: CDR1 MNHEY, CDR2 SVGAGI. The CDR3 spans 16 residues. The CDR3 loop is CASSPLRAGPTDTQYF.

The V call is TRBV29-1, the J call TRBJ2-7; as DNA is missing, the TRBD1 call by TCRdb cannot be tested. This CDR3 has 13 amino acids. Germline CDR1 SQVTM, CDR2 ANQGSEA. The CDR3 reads CSVIQGKIYEQYF.

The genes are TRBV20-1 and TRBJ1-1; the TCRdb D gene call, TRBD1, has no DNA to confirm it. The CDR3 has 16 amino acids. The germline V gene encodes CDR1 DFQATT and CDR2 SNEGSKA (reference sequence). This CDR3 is CSARDVARNLNTEAFF.